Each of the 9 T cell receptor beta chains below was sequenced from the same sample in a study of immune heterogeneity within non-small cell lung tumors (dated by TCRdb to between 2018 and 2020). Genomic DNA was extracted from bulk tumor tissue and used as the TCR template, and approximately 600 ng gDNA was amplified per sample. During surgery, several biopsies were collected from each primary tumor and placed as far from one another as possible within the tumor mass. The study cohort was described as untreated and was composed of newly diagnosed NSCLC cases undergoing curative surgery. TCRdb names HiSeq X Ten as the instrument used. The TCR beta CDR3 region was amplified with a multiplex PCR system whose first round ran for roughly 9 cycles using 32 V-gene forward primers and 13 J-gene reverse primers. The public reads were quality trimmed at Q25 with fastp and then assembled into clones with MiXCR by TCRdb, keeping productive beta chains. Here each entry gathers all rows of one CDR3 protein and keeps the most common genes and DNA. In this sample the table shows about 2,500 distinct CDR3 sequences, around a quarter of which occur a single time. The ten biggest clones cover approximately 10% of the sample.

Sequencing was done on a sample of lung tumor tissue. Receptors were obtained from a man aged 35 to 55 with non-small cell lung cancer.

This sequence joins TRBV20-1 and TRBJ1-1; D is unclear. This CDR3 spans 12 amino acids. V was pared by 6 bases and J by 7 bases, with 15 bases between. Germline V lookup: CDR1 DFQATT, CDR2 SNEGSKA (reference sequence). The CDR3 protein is CSAYNKRLEAFF. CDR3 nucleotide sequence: TGCAGTGCCTACAACAAGCGTCTTGAAGCTTTCTTT.

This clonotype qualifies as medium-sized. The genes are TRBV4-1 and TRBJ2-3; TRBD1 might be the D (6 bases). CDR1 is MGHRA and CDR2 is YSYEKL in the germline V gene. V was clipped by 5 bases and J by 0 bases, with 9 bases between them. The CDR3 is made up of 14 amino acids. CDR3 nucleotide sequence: TGCGCCAGCAGCTCAGGGGCTAGCACAGATACGCAGTATTTT. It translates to CASSSGASTDTQYF.

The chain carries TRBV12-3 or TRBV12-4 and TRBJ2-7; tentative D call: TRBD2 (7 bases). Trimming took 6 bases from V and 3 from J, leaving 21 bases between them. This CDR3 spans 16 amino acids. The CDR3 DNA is TGTGCCAGCAGCCCACCTTTCGAGGGGGGGAACTACGAGCAGTACTTC. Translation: CASSPPFEGGNYEQYF.

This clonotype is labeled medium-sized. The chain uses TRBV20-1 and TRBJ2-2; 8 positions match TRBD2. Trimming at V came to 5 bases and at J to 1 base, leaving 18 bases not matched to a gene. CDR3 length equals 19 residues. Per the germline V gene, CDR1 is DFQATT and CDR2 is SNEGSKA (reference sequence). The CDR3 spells CSASPRGAGGLLNTGELFF. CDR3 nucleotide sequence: TGCAGTGCTTCCCCCCGGGGGGCGGGAGGCCTACTGAACACCGGGGAGCTGTTTTTT.

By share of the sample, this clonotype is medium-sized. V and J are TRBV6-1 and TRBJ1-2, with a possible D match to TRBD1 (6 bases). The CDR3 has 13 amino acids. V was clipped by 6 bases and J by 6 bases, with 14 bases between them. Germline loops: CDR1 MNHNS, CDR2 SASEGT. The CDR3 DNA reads TGTGCCAGCAGCCGAGTGCCAGGGGATGGCTACACCTTC. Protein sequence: CASSRVPGDGYTF.

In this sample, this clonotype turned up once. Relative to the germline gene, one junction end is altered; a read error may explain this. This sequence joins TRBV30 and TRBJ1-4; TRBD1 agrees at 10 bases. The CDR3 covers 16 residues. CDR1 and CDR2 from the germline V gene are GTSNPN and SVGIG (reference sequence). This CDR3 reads CSWRDGQGATNEKLFF. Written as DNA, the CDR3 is TGTTCCTGGAGGGACGGACAGGGGGCAACTAATGAAAAACTGTTTTTT.

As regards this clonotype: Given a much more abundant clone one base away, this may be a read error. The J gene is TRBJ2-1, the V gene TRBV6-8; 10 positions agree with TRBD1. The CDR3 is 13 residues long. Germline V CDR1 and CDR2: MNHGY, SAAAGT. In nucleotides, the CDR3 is TGTGTCAGCAGCCGACAGGGGGCCAATGAGCAGTTCTTC. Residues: CVSSRQGANEQFF.

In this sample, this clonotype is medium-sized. CDR3 sequence reads: CASSPHRLAGGRTEQFF. CDR3 nucleotide sequence: TGTGCCAGCAGCCCACATAGGCTAGCGGGGGGCCGTACTGAGCAGTTCTTC. This chain connects TRBV5-6 to TRBJ2-1, with 11 bases that match TRBD2. Per the germline V gene, CDR1 is SGHDT and CDR2 is YYEEEE. CDR3 length: 17 residues. J gave up 9 bases and V 4 bases, and 15 bases lay outside the gene matches.

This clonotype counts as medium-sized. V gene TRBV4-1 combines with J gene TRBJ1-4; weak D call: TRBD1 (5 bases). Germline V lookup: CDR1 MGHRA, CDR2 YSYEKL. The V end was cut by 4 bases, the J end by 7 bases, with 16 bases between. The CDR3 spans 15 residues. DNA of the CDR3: TGCGCCAGCAGCCTACCTCAGGGTCGTGCTGAAAAACTGTTTTTT. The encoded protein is CASSLPQGRAEKLFF.